Each of the 19 T cell receptor beta chains below was sequenced from the same sample in a study of T cells after yellow fever vaccination. TCRdb reprocessed the 5' RACE reads via MiXCR and lists one record per CDR3 protein. The sample consists of 400,000 to 450,000 distinct CDR3 sequences, approximately 19% of them appearing once. The sample here was PBMCs, taken before the yellow fever booster vaccination. These receptors were taken from a man between 18 and 35 years old who received the YFV17D yellow fever vaccine.

This clonotype was detected only a few times. The chain recombines TRBV5-1 with TRBJ2-1, with no clear D. Trimming stripped 4 bases from V and 8 bases from J, with 19 bases between. CDR3 size: 15 residues. CDR1 SGHRS and CDR2 YFSETQ come from the germline V gene. CDR3 nucleotides: TGCGCCAGCAGCACCGGGCCCCTAAAGCGAGATGAGCAGTTCTTC. This sequence encodes CASSTGPLKRDEQFF.

This clonotype was counted a few times. V usage is TRBV3-1 and J usage is TRBJ2-2; D gene ambiguous. V gave up 0 bases and J gave up 6 bases, with 11 bases separating them. The CDR3 runs to 15 residues. Germline V CDR1 and CDR2: LGHDT, YNNKEL (reference sequence). The DNA for the CDR3 is TGTGCCAGCAGCCAAGACGATGGTGATGCCGGGGAGCTGTTTTTT. Translating gives CASSQDDGDAGELFF. Combining the CDR3 with reference TRBV3-1 and TRBJ2-2 gives the whole variable domain DTAVSQTPKYLVTQMGNDKSIKCEQNLGHDTMYWYKQDSKKFLKIMFSYNNKELIINETVPNRFSPKSPDKAHLNLHINSLELGDSAVYFCASSQDDGDAGELFFGEGSRLTVL.

V usage is TRBV9 and J usage is TRBJ2-5; D is perhaps TRBD1 or TRBD2 (6 bases each). CDR1 and CDR2 from the germline V gene are SGDLS and YYNGEE. This CDR3 has 15 residues. V was trimmed by 0 bases and J by 4 bases, leaving 13 bases between them. The CDR3 region is CASSVALGGAETQYF. CDR3 bases: TGTGCCAGCAGCGTAGCTTTGGGGGGCGCAGAGACCCAGTACTTC.

As DNA, the CDR3 is TGTGCCATCAGCCCCGGCAGCACCGGGGAGCTGTTTTTT. Its protein is CAISPGSTGELFF. The chain combines TRBV10-3 with TRBJ2-2; no definite D call. The ends were cut back, 6 bases at V and 4 bases at J, with 9 bases in the middle. Per germline, CDR1 ENHRY and CDR2 SYGVKD. This CDR3 comprises 13 residues.

V and J are TRBV5-1 and TRBJ2-3; TRBD1 aligns across 7 bases. Germline V CDR1 and CDR2: SGHRS, YFSETQ. The CDR3 is 16 amino acids. The V gene end was trimmed by 0 bases and the J gene end by 2 bases; junction bases not matched to a gene: 6. This CDR3 is CASSLGWTGDTDTQYF. The CDR3 DNA reads TGCGCCAGCAGCTTGGGTTGGACAGGAGACACAGATACGCAGTATTTT.

There are a few counts of this clonotype. The genes are TRBV7-2 and TRBJ1-1; D is uncertain. CDR3 size: 12 residues. Looked up from germline, CDR1 is SGHTA and CDR2 is FQGNSA. Trimming cost V 5 bases and J 5 bases, with 9 bases left between them. In DNA, the CDR3 is TGTGCCAGCAGCCTAGACACAACTGAAGCTTTCTTT. Translated: CASSLDTTEAFF.

This clonotype occurred many times. V usage is TRBV7-9 and J usage is TRBJ1-1; tentatively, D is TRBD1 (5 bases). Germline CDR1 reads SEHNR; CDR2 reads FQNEAQ (reference sequence). CDR3 length equals 14 residues. Trimming took 6 bases from V and 3 from J, leaving 14 bases between them. The CDR3 reads CASRANVGDTEAFF. CDR3 nucleotides: TGTGCCAGCAGGGCAAATGTAGGGGACACTGAAGCTTTCTTT. Full variable domain (rest looked up from reference TRBV7-9 and TRBJ1-1): DTGVSQNPRHKITKRGQNVTFRCDPISEHNRLYWYRQTLGQGPEFLTYFQNEAQLEKSRLLSDRFSAERPKGSFSTLEIQRTEQGDSAMYLCASRANVGDTEAFFGQGTRLTVV.

This clonotype came up a few times. V is TRBV5-1 and J is TRBJ2-3; TRBD2 matches at 11 bases. The CDR3 runs 17 residues. V lost 3 bases, J lost 5 bases, and 11 bases stayed unmatched. Per germline, CDR1 SGHRS and CDR2 YFSETQ. CDR3: CASSSPLLAGAQDTQYF. CDR3 DNA sequence: TGCGCCAGCAGCTCGCCTCTACTAGCGGGGGCGCAAGATACGCAGTATTTT.

This clonotype occurred many times. The rearrangement joins TRBV20-1 to TRBJ1-2, with a weak D call TRBD1 (5 bases). CDR1 is DFQATT and CDR2 is SNEGSKA in the germline V gene (reference sequence). The V gene lost 7 bases and the J gene lost 5 bases, with 14 bases spanning the gap. This CDR3 has 12 amino acids. CDR3 DNA sequence: TGCAGTGTTGGGACGGCTACATATGGCTACACCTTC. It translates to CSVGTATYGYTF.

This clonotype occurred a few times. The V and J genes are TRBV5-6 and TRBJ1-2; TRBD1 matches at 11 bases. The V gene end was trimmed by 6 bases and the J gene end by 6 bases; junction bases not matched to a gene: 16. The CDR3 contains 17 residues. The germline gives CDR1 SGHDT, CDR2 YYEEEE. The CDR3 sequence is CASNTVPGTGGKDGYTF. CDR3 bases: TGTGCCAGCAACACAGTACCCGGGACAGGGGGTAAGGATGGCTACACCTTC.

This clonotype came up a few times. The chain combines TRBV4-2 with TRBJ2-1, with 10 bases aligning to TRBD2. The junction had 6 bases not matched to a gene; V was cut back by 5 bases and J by 8 bases. Per germline, CDR1 LGHNA and CDR2 YNFKEQ. This CDR3 region has 14 residues. The CDR3 DNA reads as TGTGCCAGCAGCGAGCGGGGGGGCCGCGATGAGCAGTTCTTC. This encodes CASSERGGRDEQFF.

This clonotype showed up just a few times. The J gene is TRBJ2-7, the V gene TRBV19; D is possibly TRBD2 (5 bases). The CDR3 contains 13 residues. CDR1 and CDR2 from the germline V gene are LNHDA and SQIVND (reference sequence). With 3 bases removed from V and 4 bases from J, the gap between germline ends came to 10 bases. The chain's CDR3 is CASSMRTGYEQYV. The CDR3 DNA reads TGTGCCAGTAGTATGCGGACGGGATACGAGCAGTACGTC.

This chain joins TRBV7-2 and TRBJ2-2; 7 bases are shared with TRBD2. Germline V gene lookup returns CDR1 SGHTA and CDR2 FQGNSA. The CDR3 has 15 amino acids. After removal of 5 bases from V and 7 bases from J, the junction contained 10 bases not matched to a gene. CDR3 loop: CASSPRPSGVGELFF. In DNA form, the CDR3 reads TGTGCCAGCAGCCCTCGGCCTAGCGGTGTCGGGGAGCTGTTTTTT. The variable domain in full, completed from reference TRBV7-2 and TRBJ2-2, reads GAGVSQSPSNKVTEKGKDVELRCDPISGHTALYWYRQSLGQGLEFLIYFQGNSAPDKSGLPSDRFSAERTGGSVSTLTIQRTQQEDSAVYLCASSPRPSGVGELFFGEGSRLTVL.

In this sample, this clonotype turned up a few times. This chain links TRBV6-5 with TRBJ1-2, with a possible D match to TRBD1 (5 bases). CDR1 is MNHEY, CDR2 SVGAGI, per germline. Trimming removed 2 bases from V and 7 bases from J, with 11 bases in between. CDR3 size: 13 residues. CDR3 sequence (DNA): TGTGCCAGCAGTTACGGGGCAGCTTCTGGCTACACCTTC. Translated: CASSYGAASGYTF.

This chain uses TRBV5-1 with TRBJ2-5; weak D call: TRBD2 (5 bases). In germline, CDR1 is SGHRS, CDR2 YFSETQ. V lost 1 base, J lost 7 bases, and 11 bases lay in between. The CDR3 contains 13 residues. CDR3 protein: CASSLWAEVTQYF. The CDR3 DNA is TGCGCCAGCAGCTTGTGGGCGGAGGTGACCCAGTACTTC.

This clonotype showed up just a few times. The rearrangement uses TRBV16 and TRBJ1-1, with TRBD1 as a possible D gene (6 bases). V was cut by 0 bases and J by 11 bases, with 16 bases left in between. Looked up from germline, CDR1 is KGHSY and CDR2 is FQNENV. The CDR3 runs 14 residues. CDR3 residues: CASSQSMGGASAFF. The CDR3 DNA follows: TGTGCCAGCAGCCAATCGATGGGGGGGGCTTCGGCTTTCTTT.

This clonotype was seen at least ten times. V gene TRBV27 combines with J gene TRBJ2-3, with D possibly TRBD2 on 6 matching bases. Germline assignment: CDR1 MNHEY and CDR2 SMNVEV (reference sequence). Trimming shortened V by 4 bases and J by 0 bases, and 8 bases separated the two germline ends. There are 14 residues in the CDR3. CDR3 sequence (DNA): TGTGCCAGCAGTTCGGGACTTAGCACAGATACGCAGTATTTT. Translation: CASSSGLSTDTQYF.

This sequence joins TRBV7-3 and TRBJ2-1, with D possibly matching TRBD2 (7 bases). The CDR3 has 15 amino acids. The germline V gene encodes CDR1 SGHTA and CDR2 FQGTGA. V was pared by 5 bases and J by 6 bases, with 17 bases between. CDR3 nucleotides: TGTGCCAGCAGCGAGGGGAGGGGGGTAGGCAATGAGCAGTTCTTC. It specifies CASSEGRGVGNEQFF.

This clonotype showed up just a few times. This chain connects TRBV7-2 to TRBJ2-5; no reliable D call. The CDR3 length is 14 residues. Germline V gives CDR1 SGHTA, CDR2 FQGNSA. The germline V and J ends were trimmed by 8 bases and 5 bases, with 18 bases remaining between them. In DNA form, the CDR3 reads TGTGCCAGCGCTTCCTGGGGTCCCCCCGAGACCCAGTACTTC. It translates to CASASWGPPETQYF.